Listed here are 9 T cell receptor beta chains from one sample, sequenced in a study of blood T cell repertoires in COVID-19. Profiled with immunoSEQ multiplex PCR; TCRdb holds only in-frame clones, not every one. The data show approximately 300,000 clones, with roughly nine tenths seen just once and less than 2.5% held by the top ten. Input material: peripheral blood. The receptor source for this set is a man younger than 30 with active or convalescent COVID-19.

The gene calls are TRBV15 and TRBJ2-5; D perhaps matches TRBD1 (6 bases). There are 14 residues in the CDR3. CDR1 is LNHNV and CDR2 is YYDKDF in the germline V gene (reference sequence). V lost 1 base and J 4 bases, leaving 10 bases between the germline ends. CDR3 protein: CATSRVTRGETQYF. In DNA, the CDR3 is TGTGCCACCAGCAGAGTTACCAGGGGAGAGACCCAGTACTTC. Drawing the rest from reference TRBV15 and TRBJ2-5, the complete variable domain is DAMVIQNPRYQVTQFGKPVTLSCSQTLNHNVMYWYQQKSSQAPKLLFHYYDKDFNNEADTPDNFQSRRPNTSFCFLDIRSPGLGDTAMYLCATSRVTRGETQYFGPGTRLLVL.

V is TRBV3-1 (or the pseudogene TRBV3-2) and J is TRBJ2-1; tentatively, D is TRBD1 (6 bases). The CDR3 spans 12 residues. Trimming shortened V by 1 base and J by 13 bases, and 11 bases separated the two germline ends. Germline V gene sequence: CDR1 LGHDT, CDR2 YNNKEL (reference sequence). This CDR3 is CASSQVGGQQFF. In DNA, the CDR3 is TGTGCCAGCAGCCAAGTTGGGGGCCAACAGTTCTTC.

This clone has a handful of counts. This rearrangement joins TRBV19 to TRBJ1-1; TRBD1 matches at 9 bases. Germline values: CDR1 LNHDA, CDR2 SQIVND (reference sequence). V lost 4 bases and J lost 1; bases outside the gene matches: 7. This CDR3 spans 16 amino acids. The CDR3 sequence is CASSTHRGRPNTEAFF. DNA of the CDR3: TGTGCCAGTAGTACTCACAGGGGGCGACCGAACACTGAAGCTTTCTTT.

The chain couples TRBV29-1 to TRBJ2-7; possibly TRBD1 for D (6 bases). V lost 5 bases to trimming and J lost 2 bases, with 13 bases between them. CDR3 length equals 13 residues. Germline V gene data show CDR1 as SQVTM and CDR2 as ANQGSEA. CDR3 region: CSVYWTDPYEQYF. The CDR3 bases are TGCAGCGTTTACTGGACAGATCCCTACGAGCAGTACTTC.

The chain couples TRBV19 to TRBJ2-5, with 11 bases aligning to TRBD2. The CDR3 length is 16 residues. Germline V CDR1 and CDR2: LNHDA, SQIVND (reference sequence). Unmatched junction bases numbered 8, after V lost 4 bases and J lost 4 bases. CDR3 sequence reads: CASSTNRLAGRETQYF. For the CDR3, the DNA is TGTGCCAGTAGTACCAACCGACTAGCGGGAAGAGAGACCCAGTACTTC.

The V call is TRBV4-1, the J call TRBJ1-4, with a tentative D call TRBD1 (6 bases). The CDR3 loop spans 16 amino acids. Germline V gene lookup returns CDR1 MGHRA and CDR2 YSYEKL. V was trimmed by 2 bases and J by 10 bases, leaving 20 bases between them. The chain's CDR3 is CASSQSGGGQLGKLFF. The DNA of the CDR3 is TGCGCCAGCAGCCAATCCGGGGGGGGGCAACTCGGAAAACTGTTTTTT.

CDR3 in DNA: TGTGCCACCAGCAGAGATACAGGCACCGGGGAGCTGTTTTTT. This translates into CATSRDTGTGELFF. The chain links TRBV15 to TRBJ2-2; D is perhaps TRBD1 (5 bases). The ends were cut back, 0 bases at V and 4 bases at J, with 6 bases in the middle. Germline assignment: CDR1 LNHNV and CDR2 YYDKDF (reference sequence). The CDR3 contains 14 residues.

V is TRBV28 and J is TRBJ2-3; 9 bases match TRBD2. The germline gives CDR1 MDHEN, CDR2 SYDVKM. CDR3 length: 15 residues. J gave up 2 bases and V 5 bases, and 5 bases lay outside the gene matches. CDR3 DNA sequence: TGTGCCAGCAGTAAATCTAGCGGGAACACAGATACGCAGTATTTT. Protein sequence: CASSKSSGNTDTQYF.

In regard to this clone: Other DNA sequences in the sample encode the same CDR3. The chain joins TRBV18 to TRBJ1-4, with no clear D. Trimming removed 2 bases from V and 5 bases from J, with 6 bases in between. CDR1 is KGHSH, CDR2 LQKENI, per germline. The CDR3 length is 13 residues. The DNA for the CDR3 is TGTGCCAGCTCACCAGGGAGCAATGAAAAACTGTTTTTT. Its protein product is CASSPGSNEKLFF.